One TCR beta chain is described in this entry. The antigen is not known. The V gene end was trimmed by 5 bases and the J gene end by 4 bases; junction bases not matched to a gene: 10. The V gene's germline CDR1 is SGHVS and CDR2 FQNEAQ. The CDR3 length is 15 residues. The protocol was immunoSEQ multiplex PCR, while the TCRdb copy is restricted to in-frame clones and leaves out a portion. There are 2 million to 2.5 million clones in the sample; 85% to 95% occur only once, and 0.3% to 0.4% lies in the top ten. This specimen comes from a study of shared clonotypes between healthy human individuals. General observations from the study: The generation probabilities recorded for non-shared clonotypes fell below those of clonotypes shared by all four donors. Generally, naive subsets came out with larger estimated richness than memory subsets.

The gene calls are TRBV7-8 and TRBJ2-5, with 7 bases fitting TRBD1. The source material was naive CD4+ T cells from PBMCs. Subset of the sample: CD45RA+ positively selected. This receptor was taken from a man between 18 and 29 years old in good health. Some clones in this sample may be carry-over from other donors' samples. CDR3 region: CASSLSTGVGETQYF. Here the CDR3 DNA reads TGTGCCAGCAGCCTTTCTACAGGGGTGGGAGAGACCCAGTACTTC.